The 17 T cell receptor beta chains below all came from one sample that was sequenced in a study of low-dose radiotherapy and immunotherapy resistance in tumors. Time point denoted: before trial treatment. Primers used for first-strand cDNA, a TRAV- and TRBV-specific set, covered both alpha and beta chains. TCRs were put through around 20 PCR cycles of amplification with Phusion. A constant-region primer and the V-primer adapter served as the primer pair. TCRdb passed the reads through MiXCR, listing each CDR3 protein once. The table includes 80,000 to 95,000 distinct CDR3 sequences, 9.4% detected once. Sample: PBMCs, taken before treatment. All receptors derive from a male donor with prostate cancer.

In the case of this clonotype: Because the CDR3's place on the DNA is in doubt, the DNA is left out and the CDR3 is given as listed by TCRdb. The chain carries TRBV11-2 and TRBJ2-3; the table's D call of TRBD2 was not tested on the DNA. The CDR3 length is 17 residues, termini included. Germline assignment: CDR1 SGHAT and CDR2 FQNNGV. CDR3 sequence reads: CASSLGASGSTDTQYFF.

This clonotype was counted many times. This sequence joins TRBV10-3 and TRBJ2-1; the D is unclear. The CDR3 consists of 14 residues. CDR1 and CDR2 from the germline V gene are ENHRY and SYGVKD. V lost 6 bases to trimming and J lost 0 bases, with 9 bases between them. Here the CDR3 reads CAIRGGGSYNEQFF. For the CDR3, the DNA is TGTGCCATCAGAGGCGGCGGCTCCTACAATGAGCAGTTCTTC.

This clonotype was seen ten or more times. This chain connects TRBV6-2 or TRBV6-3 to TRBJ2-7; 8 nucleotides agree with TRBD1. This CDR3 has 13 residues. V trimming: 8 bases; J trimming: 3 bases; junction bases outside the gene matches: 6. Germline assignment: CDR1 MNHEY and CDR2 SVGEGT. CDR3 nucleotide sequence: TGTGCCAGCTTATCCGGGACAGGCTACGAGCAGTACTTC. It translates to CASLSGTGYEQYF.

With respect to this clonotype: This clone may be a read error of a much larger clone one base away. The chain is built from TRBV7-9 and TRBJ2-7; D remains ambiguous. The CDR3 spans 11 residues. Germline V gene sequence: CDR1 SEHNR, CDR2 FQNEAQ (reference sequence). CDR3 nucleotide sequence: TGTGCCAGCAGCCCCTCCGTGGGAAAGCACTTC. Translated: CASSPSVGKHF.

This clonotype was seen repeatedly, ten times or more. The chain combines TRBV28 with TRBJ1-6; the D is unclear. CDR3 length equals 14 residues. V gave up 2 bases and J gave up 3 bases, with 5 bases separating them. From germline, CDR1 is MDHEN and CDR2 SYDVKM. CDR3 sequence (DNA): TGTGCCAGCAGTTTACTGGACTATAATTCACCCCTCCACTTT. Translating gives CASSLLDYNSPLHF.

This clonotype was observed at least ten times. V usage is TRBV6-6 and J usage is TRBJ2-5; D possibly corresponds to TRBD1 (5 bases). Germline V gene data show CDR1 as MNHNY and CDR2 as SVGAGI (reference sequence). Trimming pared 4 bases from V and 7 bases from J, leaving 13 bases between. This CDR3 comprises 13 residues. The CDR3 bases are TGTGCCAGCAGTTCCCCGACAGAGCCGACCCAGTACTTC. It codes for CASSSPTEPTQYF.

This clonotype showed up many times. The chain combines TRBV5-1 with TRBJ2-3; D not resolved. V lost 4 bases, J lost 1 base, and 4 bases lay in between. This CDR3 contains 12 residues. CDR1 is SGHRS and CDR2 is YFSETQ in the germline V gene. CDR3 protein: CASSTGTDTQYF. CDR3 in DNA: TGCGCCAGCAGCACTGGCACAGATACGCAGTATTTT.

The count of this clonotype is one. Given a far larger clone just one base away, this is likely a sequencing read error. J is TRBJ2-1 and V is TRBV4-1; TRBD1 aligns across 9 bases. The germline V gene encodes CDR1 MGHRA and CDR2 YSYEKL. The junction had 11 bases not matched to a gene; V was cut back by 4 bases and J by 10 bases. There are 15 residues in the CDR3. CDR3 nucleotides: TGCGCCAGCAGCCGCGACGGGACAGGGTTCTACGAGCAGTTCTTC. It yields the protein CASSRDGTGFYEQFF.

This clonotype was seen repeatedly, ten times or more. One end of the junction does not line up with germline, which may come from a read error. This chain links TRBV2 with TRBJ2-2; a possible D gene is TRBD1 (5 bases). The length of the CDR3 is 14 residues. Germline lookup yields CDR1 SNHLY and CDR2 FYNNEI. CDR3 nucleotides: TGTGCCAGCAGTGCGACAGTGAACACTGGGGAGCTGTTTTTT. This translates into CASSATVNTGELFF.

This clonotype was seen at least ten times. The chain uses TRBV7-6 and TRBJ2-1; TRBD2 agrees at 10 bases. The CDR3 length is 16 residues. The germline V gene has CDR1 SGHVS and CDR2 FNYEAQ. Trimming took 0 bases from V and 9 from J; bases not matched to a gene: 8. The CDR3 DNA sequence: TGTGCCAGCAGCTTAGCGTCGTCTAGCGGGAGTAGTGAGCAGTTCTTC. Translating gives CASSLASSSGSSEQFF.

The sample holds many counts of this clonotype. CDR3 in DNA: TGCGCCAGCAGCCAAGATATAGTAGGCAATGAGCAGTTCTTC. Protein: CASSQDIVGNEQFF. This chain joins TRBV4-3 and TRBJ2-1; D gene unclear. The CDR3 loop spans 14 amino acids. Deletions cut 0 bases from V and 6 bases from J, with 9 bases between. CDR1 LGHNA and CDR2 YSLEER come from the germline V gene.

This clonotype was recorded many times. The chain has TRBV12-3 or TRBV12-4 and TRBJ1-2; D may be TRBD1 (6 bases). The CDR3 is made up of 13 amino acids. V was shortened by 6 bases and J by 2 bases, with 10 bases between the two germline ends. CDR3 sequence: CASSQDRNYGYTF. In nucleotides, the CDR3 is TGTGCCAGCAGCCAGGACAGAAACTATGGCTACACCTTC.

This clonotype showed up many times. V gene TRBV25-1 combines with J gene TRBJ2-3, with D uncertain. The CDR3 consists of 13 residues. Germline values: CDR1 MGHDK, CDR2 SYGVNS. The V end was cut by 2 bases, the J end by 4 bases, with 7 bases between. CDR3 loop: CASSESHPDTQYF. The CDR3 nucleotides read TGTGCCAGCAGTGAAAGCCACCCAGATACGCAGTATTTT. Full variable domain (missing parts from reference TRBV25-1 and TRBJ2-3): EADIYQTPRYLVIGTGKKITLECSQTMGHDKMYWYQQDPGMELHLIHYSYGVNSTEKGDLSSESTVSRIRTEHFPLTLESARPSHTSQYLCASSESHPDTQYFGPGTRLTVL.

The table lists this clonotype with many counts. V gene TRBV28 combines with J gene TRBJ1-5; 7 bases line up with TRBD1. The germline V gene encodes CDR1 MDHEN and CDR2 SYDVKM. Losses at the gene ends were 6 bases for V and 4 bases for J; bases not matched to a gene: 9. The CDR3 has 15 residues. CDR3 residues: CASRLTGLTNQPQHF. CDR3 DNA: TGTGCCAGCAGACTGACAGGGTTGACTAATCAGCCCCAGCATTTT.

This clonotype has ten or more counts. The chain uses TRBV25-1 and TRBJ2-1; D gene unclear. The length of the CDR3 is 14 residues. Germline V gene data show CDR1 as MGHDK and CDR2 as SYGVNS. V lost 4 bases to trimming and J lost 0 bases, with 7 bases between them. The CDR3 sequence is CASSGGSSYNEQFF. CDR3 in DNA: TGTGCCAGCAGTGGGGGAAGCTCCTACAATGAGCAGTTCTTC.

This clonotype was picked up many times. V gene TRBV6-2 or TRBV6-3 combines with J gene TRBJ1-1, with D possibly matching TRBD1 (5 bases). The CDR3 consists of 15 residues. V was pared by 6 bases and J by 1 base, with 15 bases between. Germline assignment: CDR1 MNHEY and CDR2 SVGEGT. The CDR3 here is CASRLEGVGNTEAFF. CDR3 in DNA: TGTGCCAGCAGATTGGAAGGGGTCGGGAACACTGAAGCTTTCTTT.

This clonotype was seen at least ten times. This CDR3 reads CASSHTGTGDQPQHF. In DNA, the CDR3 is TGTGCCAGCTCACACACCGGGACAGGAGATCAGCCCCAGCATTTT. V and J are TRBV18 and TRBJ1-5, with 8 bases lining up with TRBD1. The CDR3 totals 15 residues. The V segment lost 4 bases and the J segment 5 bases; nucleotides outside the gene matches: 7. Germline CDR1 and CDR2: KGHSH and LQKENI.